This T cell receptor beta chain stems from a study of Graves' ophthalmopathy and Graves' hyperthyroidism. This clonotype has ten or more counts. RNA transcripts yielded amplified TCR beta CDR3 regions. The library came from an HTBI-primed first-round RT-PCR and a second-round multiplex PCR. TCRdb processed the multiplex PCR reads anew with MiXCR; each CDR3 protein has one entry. The sample gives fewer than 350,000 distinct CDR3 sequences, roughly 15% of which show up once; roughly 12% is in the top ten. V lost 5 bases to trimming and J lost 5 bases; unmatched junction nucleotides: 7. The CDR3 is made up of 14 amino acids. Germline V gene data show CDR1 as KGHSH and CDR2 as LQKENI.

The chain joins TRBV18 to TRBJ2-5; 8 positions agree with TRBD1. This TCR derives from an adult man with Graves' ophthalmopathy. Sequencing was carried out using peripheral blood. CDR3 sequence (DNA): TGTGCCAGCTCATCCCGACAGGGGCTGGAGACCCAGTACTTC. Its translation: CASSSRQGLETQYF.